The entry that follows covers one TCR beta chain sequence. This entry belongs to a study of blood T cell repertoires in COVID-19. At the level of the study: Acute-phase and convalescent COVID-19 samples originated in the United States, Italy and Spain.

In the authors' methods: Estimated nucleated cell counts came from reference gene primer amplification. Libraries were prepared by immunoSEQ multiplex PCR; TCRdb keeps only in-frame clonotypes and omits some of them. D and trimming come from the DNA, and the V and J calls and clone size come from that table. Of 200,000 or so clones in the sample, about 88% are singletons; the top ten hold roughly 1.7%. V gave up 2 bases and J gave up 6 bases, with 12 bases separating them. The CDR3 runs 15 residues. Germline values: CDR1 KGHDR, CDR2 SFDVKD. What was sequenced was peripheral blood. The origin of this receptor is a man aged 70 or older with acute or convalescent COVID-19. V is TRBV24-1 and J is TRBJ1-4; D might be TRBD1 (5 bases). CDR3 residues: CATSDSRAGDEKLFF. As DNA, the CDR3 is TGTGCCACCAGTGATTCCAGGGCGGGGGATGAAAAACTGTTTTTT.